This record covers a single T cell receptor beta chain. This specimen belongs to a study of control samples from healthy donors and cancer patients. The CDR3 spans 13 residues. J was trimmed by 6 bases and V by 4 bases; bases with no gene match: 4. The V gene's germline CDR1 is LNHDA and CDR2 SQIVND (reference sequence). Libraries were prepared by immunoSEQ multiplex PCR; TCRdb keeps only in-frame clonotypes and omits some of them. The repertoire holds about 200,000 clones, with about nine tenths as singletons. Sequencing was performed on blood. This sequence joins TRBV19 and TRBJ2-7, with TRBD1 identical over 9 bases. The sequence was collected from a man aged 30-40 years in good health. DNA for the CDR3: TGTGCCAGTAGTACCGGGACAGGGCGCGAGCAGTACTTC. Protein: CASSTGTGREQYF.